This T cell receptor (beta chain) was captured by sequencing in a study of cytomegalovirus exposure and HLA in healthy donors. PCR used 60 Vbeta primers and 13 Jbeta primers. The data were produced by immunoSEQ multiplex PCR, yet TCRdb's version contains in-frame clones alone and is incomplete. This table holds under 200,000 clones, 87% found once. Sequencing was carried out using PBMCs. This clonotype originated in a boy aged 2 to 10 in good health and CMV-seronegative.

The CDR3 bases are TGCAGCGTTAGGACGGGGGGAGCTGAAAAACTGTTTTTT. Protein sequence: CSVRTGGAEKLFF. J is TRBJ1-4 and V is TRBV29-1; maybe TRBD1 (5 bases). Germline values: CDR1 SQVTM, CDR2 ANQGSEA. The CDR3 length is 13 residues. V shed 5 bases and J shed 7 bases, with 14 bases lying between them.